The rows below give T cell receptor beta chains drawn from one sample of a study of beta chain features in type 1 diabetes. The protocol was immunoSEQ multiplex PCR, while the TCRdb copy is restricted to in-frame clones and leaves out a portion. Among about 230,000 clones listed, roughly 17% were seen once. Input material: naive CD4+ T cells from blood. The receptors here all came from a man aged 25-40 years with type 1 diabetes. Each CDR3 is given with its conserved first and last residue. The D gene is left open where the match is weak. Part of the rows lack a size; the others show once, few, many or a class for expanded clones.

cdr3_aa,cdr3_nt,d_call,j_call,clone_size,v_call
CAISESEGNQPQHF,TGTGCCATCAGTGAGTCGGAAGGGAATCAGCCCCAGCATTTT,-,TRBJ1-5,few,TRBV10-3
CASSGPGETQYF,TGTGCCAGCAGTGGTCCGGGGGAGACCCAGTACTTC,-,TRBJ2-5,few,TRBV25-1
CASSQGPTGAKEKLFF,TGCGCCAGCAGCCAAGGCCCGACAGGGGCGAAGGAAAAACTGTTTTTT,TRBD1,TRBJ1-4,-,TRBV4-1
CASSLHAGGNEQFF,TGTGCCAGCAGCTTACACGCAGGGGGGAATGAGCAGTTCTTC,-,TRBJ2-1,-,TRBV7-9
CSVVRSHNEQFF,TGCAGCGTTGTTCGGTCCCACAATGAGCAGTTCTTC,-,TRBJ2-1,few,TRBV29-1
CASSYTDTQYF,TGTGCCAGCTCCTACACAGATACGCAGTATTTT,-,TRBJ2-3,few,TRBV18
CAWSIQVDTEAFF,TGTGCCTGGAGTATACAGGTCGACACTGAAGCTTTCTTT,-,TRBJ1-1,-,TRBV30
CASSVRSGASGNTIYF,TGTGCCAGCAGCGTACGTAGTGGGGCTTCTGGAAACACCATATATTTT,-,TRBJ1-3,-,TRBV9
CASSLDLEQYF,TGTGCCAGCAGCTTAGACCTCGAGCAGTACTTC,-,TRBJ2-7,few,TRBV7-2
CSVVRQLNTEAFF,TGCAGCGTTGTGAGGCAGTTGAACACTGAAGCTTTCTTT,-,TRBJ1-1,few,TRBV29-1
CASSRLTSGTYNEQFF,TGTGCTAGCAGCCGATTGACTAGCGGGACCTACAATGAGCAGTTCTTC,TRBD2,TRBJ2-1,few,TRBV7-7
CASSLPGRNEQYF,TGTGCCAGCAGCTTACCAGGACGGAACGAGCAGTACTTC,-,TRBJ2-7,few,TRBV7-2
CSAYRGETQYF,TGCAGTGCTTATAGGGGTGAGACCCAGTACTTC,-,TRBJ2-5,-,TRBV20-1
CASSLVRREAQYF,TGTGCCAGCAGCTTAGTCAGAAGAGAGGCCCAGTACTTC,-,TRBJ2-5,few,TRBV7-2
CASRASGSSYNEQFF,TGTGCCAGCAGAGCTAGCGGGAGCTCCTACAATGAGCAGTTCTTC,TRBD2,TRBJ2-1,-,TRBV9
CASSQFRQHGNGSGANVLTF,TGCGCCAGCAGTCAATTCCGCCAGCATGGTAACGGCTCTGGGGCCAACGTCCTGACTTTC,-,TRBJ2-6,few,TRBV23-1
CATIAGDQYEQYF,TGTGCCACCATAGCGGGAGATCAGTACGAGCAGTACTTC,TRBD2,TRBJ2-7,-,TRBV28
CAWSAQGSGSGGYTF,TGTGCCTGGAGTGCACAGGGAAGTGGGAGCGGTGGCTACACCTTC,-,TRBJ1-2,few,TRBV30
CASSQELRNEQFF,TGCGCCAGCAGCCAAGAGTTACGCAATGAGCAGTTCTTC,-,TRBJ2-1,-,TRBV4-3
CASSSLSGTATSYEQYF,TGCGCCAGCAGCTCACTTTCTGGGACAGCAACTTCCTACGAGCAGTACTTC,TRBD1,TRBJ2-7,-,TRBV5-1
CASSERQYNEQFF,TGTGCCAGCAGTGAACGCCAGTACAATGAGCAGTTCTTC,-,TRBJ2-1,few,TRBV25-1
CASSLEGAAGNEQFF,TGTGCCAGCAGCTTGGAGGGAGCGGCGGGGAATGAGCAGTTCTTC,-,TRBJ2-1,-,TRBV5-4